The clone carrying this T cell receptor (beta chain) has more than one count but fewer than ten. The record originates from a study of T-cell memory formation after mild COVID-19. Trimming at V came to 4 bases and at J to 6 bases, leaving 1 base not matched to a gene. Germline V lookup: CDR1 SGHNT, CDR2 YYREEE (reference sequence). The CDR3 has 12 residues. Via MiXCR, TCRdb re-called the 5' RACE reads, giving one row per CDR3 protein. The table shows 350,000 to 500,000 distinct CDR3 sequences, with 20% to 25% occurring only once. The clonotype comes from an adult woman who had mild COVID-19 (a few samples of this study predate the infection). Cell type and time point are not known. The J gene is TRBJ2-3, the V gene TRBV5-4, with 8 bases identical to TRBD2. The sample comprised PBMCs or a T cell subset sorted from them (not recorded which). The CDR3 DNA reads as TGTGCCAGCAGCCGGGAGGGCGATACGCAGTATTTT. This sequence encodes CASSREGDTQYF.